A single sample gave rise to the 30 T cell receptor beta chains below, sequenced in a study of early T cells in non-severe SARS-CoV-2 infection. In TCRdb, the 5' RACE reads were re-called with MiXCR into one record per CDR3 protein. The repertoire holds some 98,000 distinct CDR3 sequences, with roughly 15% as singletons. Sequences were obtained from whole blood. All receptors derive from an adult who was a healthcare worker with PCR-confirmed SARS-CoV-2 infection or an uninfected control (not recorded which).

The V and J genes are TRBV29-1 and TRBJ2-7, with 11 bases aligning to TRBD1. Germline V gene data show CDR1 as SQVTM and CDR2 as ANQGSEA. V lost 6 bases, J lost 2 bases, and 6 bases stayed unmatched. The CDR3 is 14 amino acids. The CDR3 sequence is CSVGDRGFTYEQYF. As DNA, the CDR3 is TGCAGCGTGGGGGACAGGGGGTTCACCTACGAGCAGTACTTC.

This clonotype was observed a handful of times. This chain links TRBV27 with TRBJ1-4, with a possible D match to TRBD1 (5 bases). Germline lookup yields CDR1 MNHEY and CDR2 SMNVEV (reference sequence). The CDR3 runs to 13 residues. The V end was cut by 8 bases, the J end by 4 bases, with 11 bases between. CDR3 amino acids: CASGPGFNEKLFF. The CDR3, as DNA: TGTGCCAGCGGGCCAGGGTTTAATGAAAAACTGTTTTTT.

The sample holds a few counts of this clonotype. The genes are TRBV2 and TRBJ2-4, with 7 bases fitting TRBD1. Germline V CDR1 and CDR2: SNHLY, FYNNEI. The length of the CDR3 is 17 residues. The V segment lost 1 base and the J segment 1 base; nucleotides outside the gene matches: 7. The CDR3 nucleotides are TGTGCCAGCAGTGAAGAACAGGGGAAACTGGCCAAAAACATTCAGTACTTC. Translated: CASSEEQGKLAKNIQYF.

This chain connects TRBV10-1 to TRBJ2-1; 14 bases are a match to TRBD2. J was trimmed by 0 bases and V by 5 bases; bases with no gene match: 3. CDR3 length: 17 residues. Per the germline V gene, CDR1 is WNHNN and CDR2 is SYGVQD (reference sequence). In DNA form, the CDR3 reads TGCGCCAGCAGTCGAGGGACTAGCGGGAGCTCCTACAATGAGCAGTTCTTC. Amino acids: CASSRGTSGSSYNEQFF.

CDR3 sequence reads: CASSDGRLAGYDTQYF. The CDR3 DNA is TGTGCCAGCAGTGATGGGCGGCTAGCGGGATACGATACGCAGTATTTT. V is TRBV6-1 and J is TRBJ2-3; 9 bases are shared with TRBD2. The germline V gene encodes CDR1 MNHNS and CDR2 SASEGT. There are 16 residues in the CDR3. Trimming cost V 3 bases and J 6 bases; bases outside gene matches: 10.

This clonotype was counted at least ten times. This sequence joins TRBV5-1 and TRBJ1-2; D call uncertain. With 3 bases removed from V and 2 bases from J, the gap between germline ends came to 14 bases. The CDR3 is 15 residues long. CDR1 is SGHRS, CDR2 YFSETQ, per germline. The CDR3 sequence: CASSSLLMGNYGYTF. DNA of the CDR3: TGCGCCAGCAGCTCACTTCTGATGGGAAACTATGGCTACACCTTC.

This clonotype occurred a few times. V gene TRBV10-1 combines with J gene TRBJ1-1; D remains unclear. The CDR3 covers 14 residues. Germline loops: CDR1 WNHNN, CDR2 SYGVQD (reference sequence). Between the trimmed V and J ends, which lost 0 bases and 5 bases, there was a span of 10 bases. CDR3 residues: CASSESGEGTEAFF. Written as DNA, the CDR3 is TGCGCCAGCAGTGAGTCGGGTGAAGGGACTGAAGCTTTCTTT.

The gene calls are TRBV6-2 or TRBV6-3 and TRBJ1-5; 7 bases agree with TRBD1. The ends lost 6 bases at V and 3 bases at J; junction bases unmatched: 8. This CDR3 comprises 15 residues. Germline V gives CDR1 MNHEY, CDR2 SVGEGT. CDR3 in DNA: TGTGCCAGCAGACCCGACAGGGCCCTCAATCAGCCCCAGCATTTT. Amino acids: CASRPDRALNQPQHF.

This clonotype was observed at least ten times. The V call is TRBV7-6, the J call TRBJ1-6; D not resolved. V was trimmed by 5 bases and J by 10 bases, leaving 12 bases between them. The germline V gene encodes CDR1 SGHVS and CDR2 FNYEAQ. The CDR3 covers 13 residues. This chain's CDR3 is CASSLRNESPLHF. CDR3 DNA: TGTGCCAGCAGCCTGCGTAACGAATCACCCCTCCACTTT.

This clonotype is classed as medium-sized. The chain has TRBV7-2 and TRBJ2-3; 11 bases line up with TRBD2. This CDR3 comprises 16 residues. Germline V gene data show CDR1 as SGHTA and CDR2 as FQGNSA. V trimming: 5 bases; J trimming: 0 bases; junction bases outside the gene matches: 4. DNA of the CDR3: TGTGCCAGCAGCCCCCGACTAGCGGGAAGCACAGATACGCAGTATTTT. Protein: CASSPRLAGSTDTQYF. Full variable domain (rest looked up from reference TRBV7-2 and TRBJ2-3): GAGVSQSPSNKVTEKGKDVELRCDPISGHTALYWYRQSLGQGLEFLIYFQGNSAPDKSGLPSDRFSAERTGGSVSTLTIQRTQQEDSAVYLCASSPRLAGSTDTQYFGPGTRLTVL.

This CDR3 is CASSLDGLAGFYEQYF. As DNA, the CDR3 is TGTGCCAGCAGCTTGGACGGACTAGCGGGATTCTACGAGCAGTACTTC. This chain connects TRBV5-6 to TRBJ2-7; 12 positions agree with TRBD2. CDR3 length equals 16 residues. Germline V gene data show CDR1 as SGHDT and CDR2 as YYEEEE. Trimming at V came to 0 bases and at J to 3 bases, leaving 4 bases not matched to a gene.

This clonotype appeared a few times. The chain couples TRBV5-5 to TRBJ1-1; 10 bases align to TRBD1. The CDR3 totals 17 residues. In germline, CDR1 is SGHKS, CDR2 YYEKEE (reference sequence). With 5 bases clipped from V and 1 base from J, the junction kept 11 bases outside the gene matches. The CDR3 DNA reads as TGTGCCAGCAGTTACGTCCCGGGACAGGGGTCGAACACTGAAGCTTTCTTT. This encodes CASSYVPGQGSNTEAFF.

This clonotype has only a few counts. This chain joins TRBV29-1 and TRBJ1-1; D remains unclear. This CDR3 has 14 residues. Germline V CDR1 and CDR2: SQVTM, ANQGSEA. V lost 2 bases and J 2 bases, leaving 12 bases between the germline ends. DNA of the CDR3: TGCAGCGTTGAATACGCCAGTCCAAACACTGAAGCTTTCTTT. This codes for CSVEYASPNTEAFF.

There are a few counts of this clonotype. Because the CDR3's place on the DNA is in doubt, the DNA is left out and the CDR3 is given as listed by TCRdb. The V call is TRBV7-2, the J call TRBJ2-3; the table's D call, TRBD1, was not checked against the DNA. The CDR3 extends over 17 residues, inclusive of both ends. Germline V CDR1 and CDR2: SGHTA, FQGNSA. CDR3 sequence reads: CASSTSGGRVRTDTQYF.

Concerning this clonotype: Just one base apart from a much larger clone, this may be a read error. V is TRBV11-2 and J is TRBJ2-1; 8 nucleotides agree with TRBD1. With V trimmed by 0 bases and J by 0 bases, 10 bases remained unmatched. The CDR3 covers 19 residues. Germline V gene data show CDR1 as SGHAT and CDR2 as FQNNGV. The CDR3 sequence: CASSLDRKITGGSYNEQFF. CDR3 DNA sequence: TGTGCCAGCAGCTTAGATAGAAAGATTACAGGGGGCTCCTACAATGAGCAGTTCTTC. Together with reference TRBV11-2 and TRBJ2-1, the CDR3 gives the full variable domain: EAGVAQSPRYKIIEKRQSVAFWCNPISGHATLYWYQQILGQGPKLLIQFQNNGVVDDSQLPKDRFSAERLKGVDSTLKIQPAKLEDSAVYLCASSLDRKITGGSYNEQFFGPGTRLTVL.

The rearrangement uses TRBV29-1 and TRBJ2-1; D not certain. CDR3 length: 12 amino acids. V was cut by 7 bases and J by 5 bases, with 12 bases left in between. The germline V gene encodes CDR1 SQVTM and CDR2 ANQGSEA. In nucleotides, the CDR3 is TGCAGCGCCGACGACCAGGACAATGAGCAGTTCTTC. This codes for CSADDQDNEQFF.

The CDR3: CASGSSYNSPLHF. The CDR3 region has the DNA TGTGCCAGCGGATCCTCCTATAATTCACCCCTCCACTTT. The chain joins TRBV6-5 to TRBJ1-6; D call uncertain. Deletions cut 8 bases from V and 0 bases from J, with 5 bases between. There are 13 residues in the CDR3. CDR1 MNHEY and CDR2 SVGAGI come from the germline V gene.

The chain joins TRBV28 to TRBJ2-7; 9 bases agree with TRBD2. CDR1 and CDR2 (germline): MDHEN, SYDVKM. This CDR3 contains 16 residues. Trimming cost V 6 bases and J 4 bases; bases outside gene matches: 13. Here the CDR3 reads CASSPAGNSGSYEQYF. Written as DNA, the CDR3 is TGTGCCAGCAGCCCTGCTGGAAATAGCGGGAGTTACGAGCAGTACTTC.

This sequence joins TRBV28 and TRBJ2-1; a possible D gene is TRBD2 (6 bases). Trimming shortened V by 6 bases and J by 12 bases, and 18 bases separated the two germline ends. CDR3 length equals 13 residues. The germline V gene has CDR1 MDHEN and CDR2 SYDVKM. CDR3 nucleotide sequence: TGTGCCAGCAGGCCGGACCTCAGCGGGTGGCAGTTCTTC. Translation: CASRPDLSGWQFF.

The rearrangement uses TRBV2 and TRBJ2-5; TRBD2 is a possible D gene (7 bases). The length of the CDR3 is 16 residues. Germline V gives CDR1 SNHLY, CDR2 FYNNEI. DNA of the CDR3: TGTGCTGGCAGGTGGGGGGGCCCCGAAACTCAAGAGACCCAGTACTTC. It encodes CAGRWGGPETQETQYF.

Many counts were recorded for this clonotype. The chain carries TRBV12-3 or TRBV12-4 and TRBJ2-3, with D uncertain. The CDR3 is 13 amino acids. The V and J ends lost 6 bases and 4 bases respectively, with 11 bases between them. The DNA of the CDR3 is TGTGCCAGCAGAAAGATCTGGGCAGATACGCAGTATTTT. Protein product: CASRKIWADTQYF.

The V gene is TRBV7-9, the J gene TRBJ1-6, with D tentatively TRBD1 (5 bases). CDR1 and CDR2 from the germline V gene are SEHNR and FQNEAQ (reference sequence). V was pared by 1 base and J by 10 bases, with 17 bases between. This CDR3 spans 16 amino acids. The CDR3 bases are TGTGCCAGCAGCTTAGAGGGGAATCTAAAGGGGTCACCCCTCCACTTT. This encodes CASSLEGNLKGSPLHF. The whole variable domain, remainder taken from reference TRBV7-9 and TRBJ1-6, is DTGVSQNPRHKITKRGQNVTFRCDPISEHNRLYWYRQTLGQGPEFLTYFQNEAQLEKSRLLSDRFSAERPKGSFSTLEIQRTEQGDSAMYLCASSLEGNLKGSPLHFGNGTRLTVT.

The chain is built from TRBV6-2 or TRBV6-3 and TRBJ2-4, with a possible D match to TRBD2 (5 bases). CDR3 length: 15 amino acids. Germline lookup yields CDR1 MNHEY and CDR2 SVGEGT. Trimming took 2 bases from V and 3 from J, leaving 11 bases between them. The CDR3, as DNA: TGTGCCAGCAGTTACCCGAGGGAAGGCAAAAACATTCAGTACTTC. Translating gives CASSYPREGKNIQYF.

The table lists this clonotype with a few counts. The chain uses TRBV2 and TRBJ2-1, with D possibly being TRBD1 or TRBD2 (5 bases each). With 6 bases removed from V and 8 bases from J, the gap between germline ends came to 20 bases. Germline V CDR1 and CDR2: SNHLY, FYNNEI. The CDR3 is 15 residues long. The CDR3 reads CASSSGTGQAYEQFF. In nucleotides, the CDR3 is TGTGCCAGCAGCTCCGGGACCGGGCAGGCCTATGAGCAGTTCTTC.

The chain combines TRBV29-1 with TRBJ1-1, with D uncertain. The germline gives CDR1 SQVTM, CDR2 ANQGSEA. V dropped 4 bases and J dropped 5 bases, with 14 bases sitting between them. This CDR3 has 13 amino acids. CDR3 nucleotide sequence: TGCAGCGTTGGCTTAGGGAAAGGAACTGAAGCTTTCTTT. Its translation: CSVGLGKGTEAFF.

This clonotype has more than one count but fewer than ten. The chain couples TRBV29-1 to TRBJ2-1; D is unclear. Germline V gene sequence: CDR1 SQVTM, CDR2 ANQGSEA. The CDR3 has 10 residues. The V gene lost 5 bases and the J gene lost 9 bases, with 8 bases spanning the gap. CDR3 loop: CSVKTTEQFF. For the CDR3, the DNA is TGCAGCGTTAAGACGACTGAGCAGTTCTTC.

The V and J genes are TRBV9 and TRBJ1-1; TRBD1 might be the D (6 bases). CDR1 SGDLS and CDR2 YYNGEE come from the germline V gene. This CDR3 is built from 16 residues. V was pared by 4 bases and J by 1 base, with 17 bases between. As DNA, the CDR3 is TGTGCCAGCAGCCCGTGGGGGGGGCAGGCGAACACTGAAGCTTTCTTT. Amino acids: CASSPWGGQANTEAFF.

This chain links TRBV5-1 with TRBJ1-5; no clear D. Looked up from germline, CDR1 is SGHRS and CDR2 is YFSETQ. The CDR3 runs 16 residues. Trimming pared 4 bases from V and 0 bases from J, leaving 14 bases between. Here the CDR3 DNA reads TGCGCCAGCAGCCTCGGTTCGGGGAGTAGCAATCAGCCCCAGCATTTT. This gives the protein CASSLGSGSSNQPQHF.

This clonotype turned up a few times. The V call is TRBV5-1, the J call TRBJ2-7; TRBD1 matches at 9 bases. Germline V lookup: CDR1 SGHRS, CDR2 YFSETQ. Trimming removed 4 bases from V and 5 bases from J; junction bases left unmatched: 7. This CDR3 is built from 14 residues. CDR3: CASSHGQGNNEQYF. The CDR3 bases are TGCGCCAGCAGCCACGGACAGGGGAATAACGAGCAGTACTTC.

The rearrangement uses TRBV20-1 and TRBJ2-7; the match to TRBD2 covers 11 bases. With 0 bases clipped from V and 6 bases from J, the junction kept 13 bases outside the gene matches. Germline CDR1 is DFQATT and CDR2 is SNEGSKA (reference sequence). CDR3 length equals 17 residues. The chain's CDR3 is CSARDDRTSGGICEQYF. DNA of the CDR3: TGCAGTGCTAGAGATGATAGAACTAGCGGGGGTATTTGCGAGCAGTACTTC.